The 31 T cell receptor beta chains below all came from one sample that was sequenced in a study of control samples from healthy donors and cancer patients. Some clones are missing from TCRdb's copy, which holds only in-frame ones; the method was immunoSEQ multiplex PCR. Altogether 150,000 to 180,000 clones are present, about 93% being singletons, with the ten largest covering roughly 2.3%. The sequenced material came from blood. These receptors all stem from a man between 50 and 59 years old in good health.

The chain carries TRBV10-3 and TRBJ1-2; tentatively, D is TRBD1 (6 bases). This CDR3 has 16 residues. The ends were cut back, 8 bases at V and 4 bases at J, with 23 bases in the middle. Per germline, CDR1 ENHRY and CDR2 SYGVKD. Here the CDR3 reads CAILGGQDRGTYGYTF. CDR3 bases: TGTGCCATCCTTGGGGGGCAGGATCGAGGGACCTATGGCTACACCTTC.

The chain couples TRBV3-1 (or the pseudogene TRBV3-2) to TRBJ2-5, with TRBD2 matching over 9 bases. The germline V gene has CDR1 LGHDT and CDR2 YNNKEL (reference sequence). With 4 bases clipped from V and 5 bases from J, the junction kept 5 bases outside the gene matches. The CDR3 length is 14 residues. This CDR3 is CASSLSGSGETQYF. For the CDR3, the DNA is TGTGCCAGCAGCCTTAGCGGGAGTGGGGAGACCCAGTACTTC.

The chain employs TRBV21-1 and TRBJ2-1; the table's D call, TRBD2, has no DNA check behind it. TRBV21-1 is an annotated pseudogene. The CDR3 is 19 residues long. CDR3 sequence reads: CASTRAQLAGGPIHNEQFF. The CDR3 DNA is TGTGCCAGCACCCGGGCCCAACTAGCGGGAGGGCCTATCCACAATGAGCAGTTCTTC.

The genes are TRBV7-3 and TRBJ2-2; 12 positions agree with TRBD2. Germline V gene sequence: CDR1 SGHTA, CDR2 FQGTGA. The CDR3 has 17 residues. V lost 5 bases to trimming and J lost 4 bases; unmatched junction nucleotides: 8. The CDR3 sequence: CASSPGLAGRATGELFF. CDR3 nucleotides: TGTGCCAGCAGCCCCGGACTAGCGGGACGGGCCACCGGGGAGCTGTTTTTT.

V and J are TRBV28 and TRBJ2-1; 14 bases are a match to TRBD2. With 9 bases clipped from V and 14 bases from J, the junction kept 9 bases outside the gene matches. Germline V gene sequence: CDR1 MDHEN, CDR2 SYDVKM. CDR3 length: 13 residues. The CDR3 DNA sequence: TGTGCCAGTGCCGGGACTAGCGGGAGATCGAAGTTCTTC. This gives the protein CASAGTSGRSKFF.

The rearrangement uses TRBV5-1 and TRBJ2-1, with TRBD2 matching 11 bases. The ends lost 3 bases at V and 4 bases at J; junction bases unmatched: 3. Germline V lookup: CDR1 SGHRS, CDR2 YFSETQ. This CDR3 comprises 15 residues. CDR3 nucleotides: TGCGCCAGCAGCTCGGGACTAGCGGCATACAATGAGCAGTTCTTC. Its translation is CASSSGLAAYNEQFF.

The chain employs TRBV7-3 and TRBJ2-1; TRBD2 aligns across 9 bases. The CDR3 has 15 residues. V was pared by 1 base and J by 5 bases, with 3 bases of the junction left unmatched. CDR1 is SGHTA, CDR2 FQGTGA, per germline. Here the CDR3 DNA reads TGTGCCAGCAGCTTAAGTTCTAGCGGGAACAATGAGCAGTTCTTC. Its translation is CASSLSSSGNNEQFF.

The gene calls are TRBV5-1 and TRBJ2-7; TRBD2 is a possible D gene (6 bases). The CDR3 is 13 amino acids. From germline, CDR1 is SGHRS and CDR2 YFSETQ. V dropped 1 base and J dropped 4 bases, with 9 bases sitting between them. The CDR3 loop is CASSLRGGYEQYF. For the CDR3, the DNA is TGCGCCAGCAGCTTGCGGGGAGGTTACGAGCAGTACTTC. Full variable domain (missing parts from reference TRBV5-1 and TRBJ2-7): KAGVTQTPRYLIKTRGQQVTLSCSPISGHRSVSWYQQTPGQGLQFLFEYFSETQRNKGNFPGRFSGRQFSNSRSEMNVSTLELGDSALYLCASSLRGGYEQYFGPGTRLTVT.

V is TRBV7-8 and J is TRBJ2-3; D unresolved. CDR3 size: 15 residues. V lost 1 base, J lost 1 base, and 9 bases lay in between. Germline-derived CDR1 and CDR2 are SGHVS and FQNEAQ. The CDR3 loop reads CASSLVSSRTDTQYF. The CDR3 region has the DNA TGTGCCAGCAGCTTAGTCTCGTCCCGCACAGATACGCAGTATTTT.

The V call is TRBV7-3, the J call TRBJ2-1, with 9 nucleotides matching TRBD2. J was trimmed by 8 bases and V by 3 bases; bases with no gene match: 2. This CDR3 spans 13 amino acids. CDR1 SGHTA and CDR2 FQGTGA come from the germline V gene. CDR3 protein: CASSFSGSYEQFF. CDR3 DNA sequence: TGTGCCAGCAGCTTTAGCGGGAGCTATGAGCAGTTCTTC.

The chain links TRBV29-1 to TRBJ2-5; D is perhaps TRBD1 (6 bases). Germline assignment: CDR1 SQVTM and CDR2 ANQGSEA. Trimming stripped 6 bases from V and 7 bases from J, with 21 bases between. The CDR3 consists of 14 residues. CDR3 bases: TGCAGCGTCCTCATCCCCAGGGGCCTAGGGACCCAGTACTTC. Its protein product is CSVLIPRGLGTQYF.

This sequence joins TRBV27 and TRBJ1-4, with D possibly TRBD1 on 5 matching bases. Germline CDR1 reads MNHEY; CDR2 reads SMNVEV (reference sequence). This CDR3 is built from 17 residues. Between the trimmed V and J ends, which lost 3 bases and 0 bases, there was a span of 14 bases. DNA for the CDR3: TGTGCCAGCAGTTTGCAGGGCTCTATTGCAACTAATGAAAAACTGTTTTTT. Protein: CASSLQGSIATNEKLFF.

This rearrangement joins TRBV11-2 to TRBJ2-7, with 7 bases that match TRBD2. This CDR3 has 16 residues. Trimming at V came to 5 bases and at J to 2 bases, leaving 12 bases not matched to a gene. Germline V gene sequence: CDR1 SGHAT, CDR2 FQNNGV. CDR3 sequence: CASSVTSGANAYEQYF. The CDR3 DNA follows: TGTGCCAGCAGCGTCACGAGCGGGGCTAACGCCTACGAGCAGTACTTC.

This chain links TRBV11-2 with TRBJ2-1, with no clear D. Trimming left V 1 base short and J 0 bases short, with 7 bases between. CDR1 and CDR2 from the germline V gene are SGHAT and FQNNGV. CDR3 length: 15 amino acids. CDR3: CASSLAPSSYNEQFF. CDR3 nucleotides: TGTGCCAGCAGCTTAGCTCCGAGCTCCTACAATGAGCAGTTCTTC.

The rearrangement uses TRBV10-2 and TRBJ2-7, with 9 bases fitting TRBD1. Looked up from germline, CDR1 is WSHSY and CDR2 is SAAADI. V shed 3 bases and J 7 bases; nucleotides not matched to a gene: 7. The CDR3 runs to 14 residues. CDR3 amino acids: CASSDPGQGTEQYF. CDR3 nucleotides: TGCGCCAGCAGTGATCCGGGACAGGGAACGGAGCAGTACTTC.

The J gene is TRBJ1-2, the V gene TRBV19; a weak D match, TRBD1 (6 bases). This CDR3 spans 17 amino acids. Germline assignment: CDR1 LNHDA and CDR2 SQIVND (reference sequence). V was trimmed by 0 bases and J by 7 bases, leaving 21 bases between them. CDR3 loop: CASSIDLEGLLGGGYTF. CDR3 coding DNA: TGTGCCAGTAGTATAGACCTGGAGGGCCTGTTAGGGGGTGGCTACACCTTC.

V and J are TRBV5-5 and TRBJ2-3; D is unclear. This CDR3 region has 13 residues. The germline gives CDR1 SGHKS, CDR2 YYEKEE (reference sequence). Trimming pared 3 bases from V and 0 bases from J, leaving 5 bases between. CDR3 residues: CASSSTSTDTQYF. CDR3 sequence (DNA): TGTGCCAGCAGCTCCACGAGCACAGATACGCAGTATTTT.

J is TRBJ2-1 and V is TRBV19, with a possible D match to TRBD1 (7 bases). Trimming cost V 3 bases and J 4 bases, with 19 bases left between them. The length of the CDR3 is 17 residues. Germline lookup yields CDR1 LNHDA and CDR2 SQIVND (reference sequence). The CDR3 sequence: CASSMGGWDRLYNEQFF. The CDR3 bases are TGTGCCAGTAGTATGGGGGGATGGGACAGATTATACAATGAGCAGTTCTTC. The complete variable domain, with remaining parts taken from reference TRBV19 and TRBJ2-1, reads DGGITQSPKYLFRKEGQNVTLSCEQNLNHDAMYWYRQDPGQGLRLIYYSQIVNDFQKGDIAEGYSVSREKKESFPLTVTSAQKNPTAFYLCASSMGGWDRLYNEQFFGPGTRLTVL.

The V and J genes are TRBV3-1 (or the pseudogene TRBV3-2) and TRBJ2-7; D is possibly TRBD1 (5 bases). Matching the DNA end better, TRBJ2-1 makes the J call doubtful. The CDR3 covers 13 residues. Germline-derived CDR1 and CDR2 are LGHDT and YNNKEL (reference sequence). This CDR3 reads CASSQGGEYEQFF. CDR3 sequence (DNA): TGTGCCAGCAGCCAAGGGGGCGAGTACGAGCAGTTCTTC.

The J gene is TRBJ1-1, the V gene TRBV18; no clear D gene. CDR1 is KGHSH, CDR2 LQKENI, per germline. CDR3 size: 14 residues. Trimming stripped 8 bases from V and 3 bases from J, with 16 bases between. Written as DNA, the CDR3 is TGTGCCAGCCTCACGTCTTGGAGGGACACTGAAGCTTTCTTT. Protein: CASLTSWRDTEAFF.

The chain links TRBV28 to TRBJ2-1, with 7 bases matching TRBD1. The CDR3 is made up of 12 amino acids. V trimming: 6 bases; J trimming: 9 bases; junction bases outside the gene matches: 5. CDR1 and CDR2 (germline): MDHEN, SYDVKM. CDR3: CASRTGKREQFF. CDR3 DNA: TGTGCCAGCAGGACAGGGAAACGTGAGCAGTTCTTC.

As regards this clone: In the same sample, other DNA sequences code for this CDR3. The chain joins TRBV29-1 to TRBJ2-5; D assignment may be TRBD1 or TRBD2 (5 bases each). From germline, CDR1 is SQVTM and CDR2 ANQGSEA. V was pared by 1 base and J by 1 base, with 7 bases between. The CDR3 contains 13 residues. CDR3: CSVEGDAQETQYF. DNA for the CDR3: TGCAGCGTTGAAGGGGACGCCCAAGAGACCCAGTACTTC. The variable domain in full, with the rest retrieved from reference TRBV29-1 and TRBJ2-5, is SAVISQKPSRDICQRGTSLTIQCQVDSQVTMMFWYRQQPGQSLTLIATANQGSEATYESGFVIDKFPISRPNLTFSTLTVSNMSPEDSSIYLCSVEGDAQETQYFGPGTRLLVL.

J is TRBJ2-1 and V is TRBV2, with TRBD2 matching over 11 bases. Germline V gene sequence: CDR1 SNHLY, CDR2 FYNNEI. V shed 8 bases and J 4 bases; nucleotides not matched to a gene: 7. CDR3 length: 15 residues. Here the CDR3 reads CASVPTSGTYNEQFF. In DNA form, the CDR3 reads TGTGCCAGCGTACCGACTAGCGGGACATACAATGAGCAGTTCTTC.

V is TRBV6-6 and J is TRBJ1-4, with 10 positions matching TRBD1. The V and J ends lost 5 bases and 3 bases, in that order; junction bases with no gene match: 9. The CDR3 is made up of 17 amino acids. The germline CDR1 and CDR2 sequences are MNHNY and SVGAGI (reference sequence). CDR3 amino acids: CASSHPGQGHSNEKLFF. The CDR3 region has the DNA TGTGCCAGCAGTCACCCGGGACAGGGGCACTCTAATGAAAAACTGTTTTTT.

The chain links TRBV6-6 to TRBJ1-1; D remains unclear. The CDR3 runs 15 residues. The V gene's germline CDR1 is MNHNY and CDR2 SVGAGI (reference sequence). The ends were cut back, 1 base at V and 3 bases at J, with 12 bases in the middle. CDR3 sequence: CASSYFGVRDTEAFF. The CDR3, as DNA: TGTGCCAGCAGTTACTTCGGGGTACGAGACACTGAAGCTTTCTTT.

The CDR3 DNA reads as TGTGCCAGCAGTGAAAACCCCCACGCGAGCGGTGGCTACACCTTC. Its protein product is CASSENPHASGGYTF. The genes are TRBV6-1 and TRBJ1-2; D is uncertain. This CDR3 is 15 amino acids long. Germline CDR1 MNHNS, CDR2 SASEGT. Trimming removed 2 bases at V and 7 bases at J, with 17 bases between.

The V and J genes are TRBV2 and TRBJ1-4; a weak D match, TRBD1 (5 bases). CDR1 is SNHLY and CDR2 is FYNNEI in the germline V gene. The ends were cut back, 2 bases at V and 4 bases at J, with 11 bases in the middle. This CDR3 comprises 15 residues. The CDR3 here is CASSEQGTFNEKLFF. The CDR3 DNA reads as TGTGCCAGCAGTGAACAGGGCACATTTAATGAAAAACTGTTTTTT.

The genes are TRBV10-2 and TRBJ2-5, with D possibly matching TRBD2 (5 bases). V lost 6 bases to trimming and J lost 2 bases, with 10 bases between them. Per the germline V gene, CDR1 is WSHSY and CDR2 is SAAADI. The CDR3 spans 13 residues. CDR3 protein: CASRTRGQETQYF. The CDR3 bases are TGCGCCAGCAGGACCCGGGGACAAGAGACCCAGTACTTC.

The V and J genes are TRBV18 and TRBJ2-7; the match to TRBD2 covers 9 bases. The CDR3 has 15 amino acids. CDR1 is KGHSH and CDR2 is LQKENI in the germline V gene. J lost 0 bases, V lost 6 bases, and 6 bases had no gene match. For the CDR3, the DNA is TGTGCCAGCTCTCCCCGTAGCGGGAGCTCCTACGAGCAGTACTTC. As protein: CASSPRSGSSYEQYF.

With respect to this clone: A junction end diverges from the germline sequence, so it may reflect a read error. CDR3 in DNA: TGTGCCAGCAGCAAGCGGGGCCTCTCCTGCGAGCAGTACTTC. This gives the protein CASSKRGLSCEQYF. The genes are TRBV6-5 and TRBJ2-7; 7 bases are shared with TRBD2. Germline V gives CDR1 MNHEY, CDR2 SVGAGI. The CDR3 totals 14 residues.

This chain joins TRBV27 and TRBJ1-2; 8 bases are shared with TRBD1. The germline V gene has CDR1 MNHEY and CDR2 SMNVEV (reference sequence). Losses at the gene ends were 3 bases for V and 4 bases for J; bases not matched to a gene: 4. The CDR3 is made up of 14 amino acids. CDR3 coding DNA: TGTGCCAGCAGTTTCCAGGGGGCTTCCTATGGCTACACCTTC. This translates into CASSFQGASYGYTF.